This is a list of T cell receptor beta chains from one sample in a study of blood T cell repertoires in COVID-19. Some clones are missing from TCRdb's copy, which holds only in-frame ones; the method was immunoSEQ multiplex PCR. The sample includes about 140,000 clones, approximately 84% of them seen just once. Sequences were obtained from peripheral blood. The receptor source for this set is a woman aged 60 to 75 with acute or convalescent COVID-19. Both conserved end residues are part of each CDR3. D genes are given only for firm matches. Only some rows state a clone size, as once, few, many or a class for expanded clones.

cdr3_length | clone_size | j_call | v_call | d_call | cdr3_nt | cdr3_aa
16 | . | TRBJ2-5 | TRBV9 | TRBD2 | TGTGCCAGCAGCGTAGCGGAAGCGGGAGGTGGGGAGACCCAGTACTTC | CASSVAEAGGGETQYF
13 | . | TRBJ2-7 | TRBV27 | TRBD2 | TGTGCCAGTTCAGCGGGAGGTCCCTACGAGCAGTACTTC | CASSAGGPYEQYF
19 | . | TRBJ2-3 | TRBV24-1 | TRBD2 | TGTGCCACCAGTGATGTCGGTAGCGGGAGTGAAGGGGGCCCAGATACGCAGTATTTT | CATSDVGSGSEGGPDTQYF
13 | . | TRBJ2-1 | TRBV7-9 | TRBD2 | TGTGCCAGCGGACTAGCGGCTGGGAATGAGCAGTTCTTC | CASGLAAGNEQFF
13 | . | TRBJ2-1 | TRBV15 | TRBD1 | TGTGCCACCAGCAGGGGGACAGCTCGATGGCAGTTCTTC | CATSRGTARWQFF
19 | . | TRBJ2-4 | TRBV2 | . | TGTGCCAGCAGTGAGCGGCAGGGGTTTTTATCGGGTGCCAAAAACATTCAGTACTTC | CASSERQGFLSGAKNIQYF
15 | . | TRBJ1-2 | TRBV18 | TRBD1 | TGTGCCAGCTCACCAATCGACAGGGGAGCCTATGGCTACACCTTC | CASSPIDRGAYGYTF
14 | . | TRBJ2-3 | TRBV11-3 | . | TGTGCCAGCAGTCGGCGGCAGGGCTCAGATACGCAGTATTTT | CASSRRQGSDTQYF
13 | . | TRBJ2-3 | TRBV2 | . | TGTGCCACCCCAGGGTTAAGGACAGATACGCAGTATTTT | CATPGLRTDTQYF
17 | . | TRBJ1-6 | TRBV6-9 | . | TGTGCCAGCAGTTATTGGTCAGGCAGCTCCTATAATTCACCCCTCCACTTT | CASSYWSGSSYNSPLHF
13 | . | TRBJ1-2 | TRBV28 | . | TGTGCCAGCAGTACAGGGTATCCGAATGGCTACACCTTC | CASSTGYPNGYTF
13 | once | TRBJ1-4 | TRBV19 | TRBD1 | TGTGCCAGAACCGGGACAGGGGGTGAAAAACTGTTTTTT | CARTGTGGEKLFF
15 | . | TRBJ2-6 | TRBV7-9 | TRBD1 | TGTGCCCCGGGGACAGGCTTCTCTGGGGCCAACGTCCTGACTTTC | CAPGTGFSGANVLTF
12 | . | TRBJ1-2 | TRBV6-5 | . | TGTGCCAGCAGAGAGGGTTATTATGGCTACACCTTC | CASREGYYGYTF
13 | few | TRBJ2-7 | TRBV2 | . | TGTGCCAGTAATCAGGGGTCTCTAGGAGAGCAGTACTTC | CASNQGSLGEQYF
13 | . | TRBJ1-1 | TRBV30 | TRBD1 | TGTGCCTGGGACAGGGGACTGAACACTGAAGCTTTCTTT | CAWDRGLNTEAFF
14 | . | TRBJ1-3 | TRBV5-1 | . | TGCGCCAGCAGAGGGGAGGCCTCTGGAAACACCATATATTTT | CASRGEASGNTIYF
12 | once | TRBJ2-5 | TRBV12-3/TRBV12-4 | . | TGTGCCAGCAGTAGTGGAGGCGAGACCCAGTACTTC | CASSSGGETQYF
15 | few | TRBJ2-7 | TRBV18 | TRBD2 | TGTGCCAGCTCATTAGCGGGAGGTGCTGTCTACGAGCAGTACTTC | CASSLAGGAVYEQYF
17 | few | TRBJ2-1 | TRBV19 | TRBD2 | TGTGCCAGTAGTATAGACAAACTAGCGGGAAGACCGGATGAGCAGTTCTTC | CASSIDKLAGRPDEQFF
14 | . | TRBJ1-1 | TRBV30 | TRBD1 | TGTGCCTGGAGTGTTGGGTCGGACAGGGAGGAAGCTTTCTTT | CAWSVGSDREEAFF
14 | few | TRBJ2-1 | TRBV23-1 | . | TGCGCCAGCAGTCAAGACTTCCGGGTCAATGAGCAGTTCTTC | CASSQDFRVNEQFF
13 | . | TRBJ1-1 | TRBV7-9 | TRBD1 | TGTGCCAGCAGCCTACAGGGGGACACTGAAGCTTTCTTT | CASSLQGDTEAFF
16 | . | TRBJ2-3 | TRBV7-3 | TRBD2 | TGTGCCAGCAGCTTCCGGACTAGCGGGAGGGCAGATACGCAGTATTTT | CASSFRTSGRADTQYF
15 | many | TRBJ2-2 | TRBV28 | TRBD2 | TGTGCCAGCAAAGCGGGAGGTCCTCTAGGGGGGGAGCTGTTTTTT | CASKAGGPLGGELFF
11 | . | TRBJ2-7 | TRBV20-1 | . | TGCAGTGCCCCGTTGTCCTACGAGCAGTACTTC | CSAPLSYEQYF
16 | . | TRBJ2-5 | TRBV7-9 | TRBD1 | TGTGCCAGCAGCTTAGCCGGGACAGGGGGGAGGGAGACCCAGTACTTC | CASSLAGTGGRETQYF
13 | . | TRBJ2-1 | TRBV10-3 | TRBD1 | TGTGCCACAGGGACAGGGGGACACAATGAGCAGTTCTTC | CATGTGGHNEQFF
12 | . | TRBJ2-1 | TRBV28 | TRBD2 | TGTGCCAGCAGTCGAGCGGGAAATGAGCAGTTCTTC | CASSRAGNEQFF
14 | . | TRBJ2-1 | TRBV7-9 | TRBD2 | TGTGCCAGCAGCGGAGGACTAGACTACAATGAGCAGTTCTTC | CASSGGLDYNEQFF
16 | . | TRBJ2-3 | TRBV10-3 | TRBD2 | TGTGCCATCAGCCCGGGACTAGCGGGACAAACAGATACGCAGTATTTT | CAISPGLAGQTDTQYF
14 | . | TRBJ2-7 | TRBV5-6 | . | TGTGCCAGCAGCCCCTTCTTCGGTTCCTACGAGCAGTACTTC | CASSPFFGSYEQYF
13 | . | TRBJ2-1 | TRBV30 | TRBD1 | TGTGCCTGGACCCTGACAGGGGGCCATGAGCAGTTCTTC | CAWTLTGGHEQFF
16 | . | TRBJ2-7 | TRBV5-6 | TRBD1 | TGTGCCAGCAGCTTGGCGGGACAGGGGAGCTCCTACGAGCAGTACTTC | CASSLAGQGSSYEQYF
17 | . | TRBJ2-3 | TRBV18 | TRBD1 | TGTGCCAGCTCACCACCGTCAGGGGGCGTGGGGACAGATACGCAGTATTTT | CASSPPSGGVGTDTQYF
15 | . | TRBJ2-2 | TRBV6-5 | TRBD2 | TGTGCCAGCTTCGATAGCGGGAGGGCCACCGGGGAGCTGTTTTTT | CASFDSGRATGELFF
15 | . | TRBJ2-7 | TRBV5-1 | TRBD1 | TGCGCCAGCAGCGTGGGGACAGGCCCTACCTACGAGCAGTACTTC | CASSVGTGPTYEQYF
16 | . | TRBJ1-1 | TRBV5-1 | . | TGCGCCAGCAGTCTCCACGGAGGCGCCATGAACACTGAAGCTTTCTTT | CASSLHGGAMNTEAFF
15 | . | TRBJ1-5 | TRBV28 | . | TGTGCCAGCAGACTCCAGGGGCCTAGCAATCAGCCCCAGCATTTT | CASRLQGPSNQPQHF
14 | . | TRBJ1-2 | TRBV19 | . | TGTGCCAGTAAATCGCCGGGGAGCAGTTATGGCTACACCTTC | CASKSPGSSYGYTF
17 | . | TRBJ2-5 | TRBV5-1 | . | TGCGCCAGCAGCTTGGTAGGTTCTTCCCGGGGGCAAGAGACCCAGTACTTC | CASSLVGSSRGQETQYF
15 | . | TRBJ2-1 | TRBV19 | TRBD2 | TGTGCCAGTAGTATACTGACTAGCAGTGCTCATGAGCAGTTCTTC | CASSILTSSAHEQFF
15 | . | TRBJ2-2 | TRBV10-3 | . | TGTGCCATCAGTGACCTTCAGGTGAACACCGGGGAGCTGTTTTTT | CAISDLQVNTGELFF
17 | . | TRBJ2-2 | TRBV28 | . | TGTGCCAGCAGTTTACGATCTAGCTTCCCTCTTTCCGGGGAGCTGTTTTTT | CASSLRSSFPLSGELFF
15 | . | TRBJ1-4 | TRBV19 | TRBD1 | TGTGCCAGTAGTGGACAGGACAGGGGAGACGAAAAACTGTTTTTT | CASSGQDRGDEKLFF
14 | . | TRBJ2-1 | TRBV4-2 | TRBD2 | TGTGCCAGCAGCTTCACAGCGGGAGGGAATGAGCAGTTCTTC | CASSFTAGGNEQFF
12 | . | TRBJ1-5 | TRBV27 | . | TGTGCCAGCAGTTTCCAGGGTCAGCCCCAGCATTTT | CASSFQGQPQHF
14 | . | TRBJ1-1 | TRBV6-2/TRBV6-3 | . | TGTGCCAGCAGTTACCTGATTATGAGCACTGAAGCTTTCTTT | CASSYLIMSTEAFF
14 | . | TRBJ1-5 | TRBV30 | TRBD1 | TGTGCATCCGCCGGGACAGGCGGCAATCAGCCCCAGCATTTT | CASAGTGGNQPQHF
15 | . | TRBJ2-7 | TRBV27 | TRBD2 | TGTGCCAGCAGTCGACTAGCGGGAGAGATCCCCGAGCAGTACTTC | CASSRLAGEIPEQYF
14 | . | TRBJ1-2 | TRBV27 | TRBD1 | TGTGCCAGCAGTTCCAGGACAGGGGTCGATGGCTACACCTTC | CASSSRTGVDGYTF